These 28 T cell receptor beta chains were all obtained from the same sample, sequenced in a study of T cells after yellow fever vaccination. TCRdb recomputed calls from the 5' RACE reads with MiXCR, one row per CDR3 protein. The table lists roughly 520,000 distinct CDR3 sequences, roughly 22% of them singletons. The material was PBMCs, obtained less than 25 days after the first yellow fever vaccination. The source of these receptors is a man younger than 35 who received the YFV17D yellow fever vaccine.

This clonotype was counted between two and nine times. This chain uses TRBV12-3 or TRBV12-4 with TRBJ2-3; weak D call: TRBD2 (6 bases). Trimming took off 4 bases at V and 6 bases at J, with 14 bases between the two ends. The CDR3 consists of 14 residues. CDR3 nucleotides: TGTGCCAGCAGTTCCAGACTAGTCGGGGATACGCAGTATTTT. This encodes CASSSRLVGDTQYF.

The V call is TRBV7-3, the J call TRBJ2-1, with 8 bases matching TRBD1. This CDR3 is built from 15 residues. Germline V gives CDR1 SGHTA, CDR2 FQGTGA. The V segment lost 3 bases and the J segment 7 bases; nucleotides outside the gene matches: 8. The CDR3 nucleotides are TGTGCCAGCAGCTTCGGTCAGGGGGCTATGAATGAGCAGTTCTTC. Translating it yields CASSFGQGAMNEQFF.

The genes are TRBV3-1 and TRBJ2-2; a possible D gene is TRBD1 (5 bases). The germline gives CDR1 LGHDT, CDR2 YNNKEL (reference sequence). Trimming took 3 bases from V and 4 from J, leaving 9 bases between them. The CDR3 spans 14 residues. The CDR3 reads CASSQAGFTGELFF. CDR3 in DNA: TGTGCCAGCAGCCAGGCAGGGTTCACCGGGGAGCTGTTTTTT.

This clonotype appeared many times. The V and J genes are TRBV5-1 and TRBJ1-5; D possibly corresponds to TRBD1 (5 bases). The CDR3 covers 15 residues. CDR1 and CDR2 (germline): SGHRS, YFSETQ. V was trimmed by 1 base and J by 0 bases, leaving 8 bases between them. CDR3 nucleotide sequence: TGCGCCAGCAGCTTGACAGGTAATAGCAATCAGCCCCAGCATTTT. Translated: CASSLTGNSNQPQHF.

This clonotype has more than one count but fewer than ten. The chain joins TRBV27 to TRBJ2-1; 8 bases are a match to TRBD2. The CDR3 contains 16 residues. V lost 10 bases and J lost 0; bases outside the gene matches: 11. Germline values: CDR1 MNHEY, CDR2 SMNVEV (reference sequence). The CDR3 is CATRGLVPSSYNEQFF. CDR3 sequence (DNA): TGTGCCACCAGGGGACTAGTGCCCTCCTCCTACAATGAGCAGTTCTTC.

The gene calls are TRBV4-1 and TRBJ2-3; maybe TRBD1 (6 bases). The CDR3 sequence is 14 residues long. Trimming took off 2 bases at V and 4 bases at J, with 10 bases between the two ends. CDR1 and CDR2 from the germline V gene are MGHRA and YSYEKL. In DNA form, the CDR3 reads TGCGCCAGCAGCCAAACTGGGGGCCCAGATACGCAGTATTTT. Its protein product is CASSQTGGPDTQYF.

This clonotype was recorded a few times. V gene TRBV5-5 combines with J gene TRBJ1-1; unclear D gene. CDR1 and CDR2 from the germline V gene are SGHKS and YYEKEE (reference sequence). The length of the CDR3 is 15 residues. Trimming cost V 0 bases and J 8 bases, with 17 bases left between them. The CDR3 sequence is CASSLGPAGSTEAFF. Here the CDR3 DNA reads TGTGCCAGCAGCTTGGGTCCAGCCGGGAGCACCGAAGCTTTCTTT.

This clonotype was detected only a few times. The V and J genes are TRBV6-2 or TRBV6-3 and TRBJ1-5; D perhaps matches TRBD1 (6 bases). This CDR3 is 14 amino acids long. From germline, CDR1 is MNHEY and CDR2 SVGEGT. V was cut by 9 bases and J by 0 bases, with 12 bases left in between. CDR3 sequence (DNA): TGTGCCAGACATGACAGGACTAGCAATCAGCCCCAGCATTTT. Protein sequence: CARHDRTSNQPQHF.

The V gene is TRBV9, the J gene TRBJ2-2; tentative D call: TRBD1 (5 bases). The CDR3 covers 16 residues. V was shortened by 2 bases and J by 0 bases, with 11 bases between the two germline ends. The V gene's germline CDR1 is SGDLS and CDR2 YYNGEE. The CDR3 is CASSVKGIANTGELFF. CDR3 DNA sequence: TGTGCCAGCAGCGTGAAGGGGATCGCGAACACCGGGGAGCTGTTTTTT.

The chain's CDR3 is CASSGRGISSGANVLTF. DNA of the CDR3: TGTGCCAGCTCAGGGAGAGGGATTAGCTCTGGGGCCAACGTCCTGACTTTC. V and J are TRBV18 and TRBJ2-6; perhaps TRBD2 as D (5 bases). CDR3 length equals 17 residues. Trimming took off 5 bases at V and 0 bases at J, with 14 bases between the two ends. The V gene's germline CDR1 is KGHSH and CDR2 LQKENI. The full variable domain, its missing parts supplied by reference TRBV18 and TRBJ2-6, is NAGVMQNPRHLVRRRGQEARLRCSPMKGHSHVYWYRQLPEEGLKFMVYLQKENIIDESGMPKERFSAEFPKEGPSILRIQQVVRGDSAAYFCASSGRGISSGANVLTFGAGSRLTVL.

This clonotype has just a few counts. This sequence joins TRBV5-1 and TRBJ2-7, with D perhaps matching TRBD2 (6 bases). CDR3 length: 15 residues. Trimming shortened V by 4 bases and J by 7 bases, and 21 bases separated the two germline ends. The V gene's germline CDR1 is SGHRS and CDR2 YFSETQ. The DNA for the CDR3 is TGCGCCAGCAGCCGCCTCGGGACTGAGTATTATGAGCAGTACTTC. Its protein is CASSRLGTEYYEQYF.

This clonotype was recorded many times. The chain carries TRBV30 and TRBJ1-5; D gene uncertain. The CDR3 is 13 amino acids. Trimming took 4 bases from V and 2 from J, leaving 9 bases between them. Germline CDR1 reads GTSNPN; CDR2 reads SVGIG (reference sequence). CDR3 residues: CAWTVAGNQPQHF. The CDR3 DNA is TGTGCCTGGACGGTGGCGGGCAATCAGCCCCAGCATTTT.

A remark on this clonotype: This may be a read error, as it is one base from a much larger clone. The V gene is TRBV12-3 or TRBV12-4, the J gene TRBJ2-7, with D possibly being TRBD1 (6 bases). The CDR3 is 14 amino acids. CDR3 loop: CATSQGPGAYEQYF. As DNA, the CDR3 is TGTGCCACCAGTCAGGGGCCAGGCGCCTACGAGCAGTACTTC.

V and J are TRBV4-3 and TRBJ1-6, with D possibly TRBD1 on 6 matching bases. Germline V gene data show CDR1 as LGHNA and CDR2 as YSLEER. With 1 base removed from V and 10 bases from J, the gap between germline ends came to 17 bases. The CDR3 contains 16 residues. Here the CDR3 DNA reads TGCGCCAGCAGCCAAGTTCCCGGGGGCGAAGACTCACCCCTCCACTTT. It translates to CASSQVPGGEDSPLHF.

The V gene is TRBV13, the J gene TRBJ2-3; D is perhaps TRBD2 (5 bases). CDR1 and CDR2 (germline): PRHDT, FYEKMQ (reference sequence). The CDR3 extends over 14 amino acids. V dropped 3 bases and J dropped 2 bases, with 9 bases sitting between them. CDR3 sequence (DNA): TGTGCCAGCAGCTTTCCGCGGGCCACAGATACGCAGTATTTT. Its protein is CASSFPRATDTQYF.

This clonotype was seen more than once but under ten times. V and J are TRBV20-1 and TRBJ2-3, with 9 bases aligning to TRBD1. The CDR3 totals 15 residues. V dropped 3 bases and J dropped 3; count of bases not matched to a gene: 7. CDR1 and CDR2 (germline): DFQATT, SNEGSKA (reference sequence). The CDR3 spells CSASGQGRGTDTQYF. The DNA for the CDR3 is TGCAGTGCTAGTGGACAGGGGCGAGGGACAGATACGCAGTATTTT.

The V and J genes are TRBV6-1 and TRBJ2-2, with TRBD1 matching 10 bases. Looked up from germline, CDR1 is MNHNS and CDR2 is SASEGT. The trim removed 6 bases at V and 6 bases at J, leaving 7 bases unmatched. The CDR3 extends over 15 amino acids. Here the CDR3 reads CASRPTGGRAGELFF. The CDR3 nucleotides read TGTGCCAGCAGGCCGACAGGGGGCAGGGCCGGGGAGCTGTTTTTT.

This clonotype has just a few counts. The chain recombines TRBV20-1 with TRBJ2-1, with 8 bases matching TRBD2. The germline gives CDR1 DFQATT, CDR2 SNEGSKA (reference sequence). Trimming cost V 5 bases and J 5 bases; bases outside gene matches: 8. This CDR3 region has 14 residues. CDR3 protein: CSAYPGLVNNEQFF. The CDR3 DNA reads as TGCAGTGCTTACCCGGGACTAGTAAACAATGAGCAGTTCTTC.

This rearrangement joins TRBV21-1 to TRBJ2-3. TRBV21-1 is listed as a pseudogene. CDR3 length: 9 amino acids. CDR3 region: CASSRRGYF. DNA of the CDR3: TGTGCCAGCAGCAGAAGGGGGTATTTT.

This clonotype has more than one count but fewer than ten. The chain carries TRBV24-1 and TRBJ2-1; no definite D call. V was clipped by 4 bases and J by 2 bases, with 8 bases between them. Germline CDR1 reads KGHDR; CDR2 reads SFDVKD. This CDR3 has 14 amino acids. In DNA, the CDR3 is TGTGCCACCAGTGAAAGGAGCCCCTACAATGAGCAGTTCTTC. This gives the protein CATSERSPYNEQFF.

This clonotype appeared a few times. The chain has TRBV6-9 and TRBJ1-2; no definite D call. V lost 8 bases to trimming and J lost 5 bases, with 21 bases between them. CDR1 and CDR2 (germline): MNHGY, SVAAGI. The CDR3 runs 15 residues. Here the CDR3 reads CASFARSEIGYGYTF. The CDR3 region has the DNA TGTGCCAGCTTCGCCCGGTCAGAAATAGGGTATGGCTACACCTTC.

This clonotype was seen a handful of times. This rearrangement joins TRBV4-1 to TRBJ1-1; 9 nucleotides line up with TRBD1. The V gene end was trimmed by 4 bases and the J gene end by 7 bases; junction bases not matched to a gene: 10. CDR3 length: 15 residues. Per the germline V gene, CDR1 is MGHRA and CDR2 is YSYEKL. CDR3 DNA sequence: TGCGCCAGCAGCCTGACGGAGACAGGGGGGGGTGAAGCTTTCTTT. This encodes CASSLTETGGGEAFF.

In its sample, this clonotype was seen a few times. Here the CDR3 DNA reads TGCAGCGTTGAAAGGGGGGAGGGAAGAGAAGCTTTCTTT. Translation: CSVERGEGREAFF. J is TRBJ1-1 and V is TRBV29-1, with D maybe TRBD1 (6 bases). Trimming took off 2 bases at V and 8 bases at J, with 15 bases between the two ends. The CDR3 consists of 13 residues. Germline V gene data show CDR1 as SQVTM and CDR2 as ANQGSEA.

Written as DNA, the CDR3 is TGCAGCGTCGAATTGACAGGAGCCTACGAGCAGTTCTTC. Residues: CSVELTGAYEQFF. The V and J genes are TRBV29-1 and TRBJ2-7; TRBD1 is a possible D gene (6 bases). The J call may be in error: the DNA end matches TRBJ2-1 better. CDR3 length: 13 amino acids. Looked up from germline, CDR1 is SQVTM and CDR2 is ANQGSEA.

This chain links TRBV19 with TRBJ2-5; D remains unclear. This CDR3 comprises 14 residues. Trimming shortened V by 6 bases and J by 2 bases, and 13 bases separated the two germline ends. CDR1 is LNHDA, CDR2 SQIVND, per germline (reference sequence). The CDR3 here is CASRDLYPQETQYF. In DNA, the CDR3 is TGTGCCAGTAGAGACCTATACCCTCAAGAGACCCAGTACTTC.

V is TRBV5-6 and J is TRBJ1-5; D possibly corresponds to TRBD1 (6 bases). Germline V gives CDR1 SGHDT, CDR2 YYEEEE. CDR3 size: 15 residues. Trimming shortened V by 1 base and J by 6 bases, and 14 bases separated the two germline ends. The CDR3 is CASSLRPGVGQPQHF. The DNA for the CDR3 is TGTGCCAGCAGCTTGCGGCCAGGGGTAGGTCAGCCCCAGCATTTT.

The table lists this clonotype with a few counts. J is TRBJ1-1 and V is TRBV7-2; weak D call: TRBD1 (5 bases). This CDR3 has 12 residues. Germline V lookup: CDR1 SGHTA, CDR2 FQGNSA. V was cut by 7 bases and J by 6 bases, with 12 bases left in between. The CDR3 here is CASNHLGAEAFF. CDR3 bases: TGTGCCAGCAACCATCTAGGGGCTGAAGCTTTCTTT. The entire variable domain, with the rest obtained from reference TRBV7-2 and TRBJ1-1, is as follows: GAGVSQSPSNKVTEKGKDVELRCDPISGHTALYWYRQSLGQGLEFLIYFQGNSAPDKSGLPSDRFSAERTGGSVSTLTIQRTQQEDSAVYLCASNHLGAEAFFGQGTRLTVV.

This clonotype appeared many times. The chain links TRBV24-1 to TRBJ2-3; 8 bases align to TRBD2. There are 15 residues in the CDR3. From germline, CDR1 is KGHDR and CDR2 SFDVKD. Losses at the gene ends were 9 bases for V and 0 bases for J; bases not matched to a gene: 7. This CDR3 reads CATGQRGSSTDTQYF. CDR3 coding DNA: TGTGCCACCGGGCAGCGGGGGTCTAGCACAGATACGCAGTATTTT.